These 22 T cell receptor beta chains were all obtained from the same sample, sequenced in a study of cytomegalovirus exposure and HLA in healthy donors. The PCR made use of 60 Vbeta and 13 Jbeta primers. Sequencing was performed with immunoSEQ multiplex PCR; in TCRdb, only in-frame clones are kept and a portion is missing. Recorded for this sample: about 150,000 clones. Sequencing was performed on PBMCs. These receptors were collected from a woman between 45 and 60 years old in good health and CMV-seronegative.

The chain combines TRBV28 with TRBJ2-1; tentatively, D is TRBD1 (7 bases). Trimming took off 8 bases at V and 9 bases at J, with 14 bases between the two ends. CDR1 MDHEN and CDR2 SYDVKM come from the germline V gene. The CDR3 is 12 residues long. The CDR3 DNA follows: TGTGCCAGCCAGGGGGGAAGAACTGAGCAGTTCTTC. Protein: CASQGGRTEQFF.

The chain joins TRBV28 to TRBJ1-2; weak D call: TRBD1 (5 bases). Germline V gene data show CDR1 as MDHEN and CDR2 as SYDVKM. The V end was cut by 1 base, the J end by 7 bases, with 13 bases between. CDR3 size: 14 residues. The CDR3, as DNA: TGTGCCAGCAGTTTATTGGCAGGGTCCGGTGGCTACACCTTC. Amino acids: CASSLLAGSGGYTF.

This chain uses TRBV4-1 with TRBJ2-7; 15 positions agree with TRBD2. J gave up 3 bases and V 4 bases, and 10 bases lay outside the gene matches. Looked up from germline, CDR1 is MGHRA and CDR2 is YSYEKL. The CDR3 covers 18 residues. The CDR3, as DNA: TGCGCCAGCAGCCCCCGGACTAGCGGGAGGGGGAACCTCTACGAGCAGTACTTC. Translated: CASSPRTSGRGNLYEQYF.

The V and J genes are TRBV2 and TRBJ1-2, with 9 bases that match TRBD1. The junction had 8 bases not matched to a gene; V was cut back by 4 bases and J by 8 bases. There are 14 residues in the CDR3. Germline-derived CDR1 and CDR2 are SNHLY and FYNNEI. CDR3 coding DNA: TGTGCCAGCAGTGCGGCGGACAGGGGCTTCGGCTACACCTTC. Its translation: CASSAADRGFGYTF.

This chain connects TRBV15 to TRBJ1-2, with 8 bases matching TRBD1. J gave up 7 bases and V 9 bases, and 7 bases lay outside the gene matches. The CDR3 is 12 amino acids. In germline, CDR1 is LNHNV, CDR2 YYDKDF (reference sequence). In DNA, the CDR3 is TGTGCCACTAGAACAGGGGGTTTTGGCTACACCTTC. It is translated as CATRTGGFGYTF.

The rearrangement uses TRBV10-1 and TRBJ1-4; a possible D gene is TRBD1 (5 bases). V dropped 7 bases and J dropped 6 bases, with 15 bases sitting between them. The CDR3 is 14 residues long. From germline, CDR1 is WNHNN and CDR2 SYGVQD (reference sequence). The chain's CDR3 is CASTGGDADEKLFF. In nucleotides, the CDR3 is TGCGCCAGCACGGGAGGGGACGCCGATGAAAAACTGTTTTTT.

This chain links TRBV7-9 with TRBJ2-7, with a possible D match to TRBD1 (5 bases). Germline loops: CDR1 SEHNR, CDR2 FQNEAQ (reference sequence). The V gene lost 4 bases and the J gene lost 5 bases, with 15 bases spanning the gap. CDR3 length: 14 residues. The DNA of the CDR3 is TGTGCCAGCAGCTGGAGCCAGGGTCTAAACGAGCAGTACTTC. This translates into CASSWSQGLNEQYF. Using reference TRBV7-9 and TRBJ2-7 for the parts outside the CDR3, the full variable domain is DTGVSQNPRHKITKRGQNVTFRCDPISEHNRLYWYRQTLGQGPEFLTYFQNEAQLEKSRLLSDRFSAERPKGSFSTLEIQRTEQGDSAMYLCASSWSQGLNEQYFGPGTRLTVT.

V and J are TRBV4-2 and TRBJ2-2, with 8 bases identical to TRBD2. With V trimmed by 3 bases and J by 3 bases, 9 bases remained unmatched. CDR3 size: 17 residues. Germline-derived CDR1 and CDR2 are LGHNA and YNFKEQ. CDR3 region: CASSQGYSGGDTGELFF. The CDR3 DNA follows: TGTGCCAGCAGCCAGGGGTACAGCGGGGGAGACACCGGGGAGCTGTTTTTT.

This chain uses TRBV7-9 with TRBJ1-4; possible D gene TRBD1, 6 bases. V lost 5 bases and J lost 5, with 9 bases in between. The CDR3 sequence is 13 residues long. Germline loops: CDR1 SEHNR, CDR2 FQNEAQ (reference sequence). CDR3 amino acids: CASSTTGNEKLFF. The CDR3 nucleotides read TGTGCCAGCAGCACGACAGGAAATGAAAAACTGTTTTTT.

This chain links TRBV5-5 with TRBJ1-4; D ambiguous. CDR3 length equals 14 residues. Per germline, CDR1 SGHKS and CDR2 YYEKEE (reference sequence). With 3 bases removed from V and 8 bases from J, the gap between germline ends came to 14 bases. CDR3 protein: CASSWSGLGEKLFF. CDR3 bases: TGTGCCAGCAGCTGGAGCGGATTGGGGGAAAAACTGTTTTTT.

The CDR3 sequence: CASSLSGQGNTGELFF. The CDR3 region has the DNA TGTGCCAGCAGCTTGTCGGGACAGGGAAACACCGGGGAGCTGTTTTTT. The genes are TRBV7-8 and TRBJ2-2, with 9 bases aligning to TRBD1. The CDR3 totals 16 residues. The V segment lost 3 bases and the J segment 2 bases; nucleotides outside the gene matches: 4. CDR1 is SGHVS and CDR2 is FQNEAQ in the germline V gene.

V gene TRBV4-3 combines with J gene TRBJ1-2, with D possibly TRBD1 on 5 matching bases. The V end was cut by 0 bases, the J end by 4 bases, with 12 bases between. Germline CDR1 and CDR2: LGHNA and YSLEER. The CDR3 length is 15 residues. For the CDR3, the DNA is TGCGCCAGCAGCCAAGAGTGGGGCGACGGCTATGGCTACACCTTC. Translation: CASSQEWGDGYGYTF.

As DNA, the CDR3 is TGTGCCAGCACCTTCTTAAACAGGGGGCGGGCTGGGGAAGCTTTCTTT. This sequence encodes CASTFLNRGRAGEAFF. The gene calls are TRBV27 and TRBJ1-1; 9 bases are a match to TRBD1. The CDR3 contains 16 residues. V lost 7 bases to trimming and J lost 8 bases; unmatched junction nucleotides: 17. Looked up from germline, CDR1 is MNHEY and CDR2 is SMNVEV (reference sequence).

The V and J genes are TRBV28 and TRBJ1-5, with D possibly TRBD1 on 6 matching bases. Trimming took 1 base from V and 5 from J, leaving 9 bases between them. The CDR3 contains 14 residues. From germline, CDR1 is MDHEN and CDR2 SYDVKM. Here the CDR3 DNA reads TGTGCCAGCAGTTTATCGGGGGGGCATCAGCCCCAGCATTTT. The encoded protein is CASSLSGGHQPQHF.

The CDR3 reads CASTGQGSTDTQYF. CDR3 nucleotide sequence: TGTGCCAGCACCGGACAGGGGAGCACAGATACGCAGTATTTT. The V call is TRBV9, the J call TRBJ2-3, with 9 positions matching TRBD1. Germline CDR1 and CDR2: SGDLS and YYNGEE. With V trimmed by 6 bases and J by 0 bases, 2 bases remained unmatched. The CDR3 is 14 amino acids.

This chain links TRBV27 with TRBJ2-1; possibly TRBD1 for D (6 bases). Germline assignment: CDR1 MNHEY and CDR2 SMNVEV (reference sequence). This CDR3 comprises 12 residues. V was trimmed by 0 bases and J by 9 bases, leaving 6 bases between them. The CDR3 DNA is TGTGCCAGCAGTTTATCGGGGGCTGAGCAGTTCTTC. This translates into CASSLSGAEQFF.

The chain carries TRBV28 and TRBJ2-2; D ambiguous. Per germline, CDR1 MDHEN and CDR2 SYDVKM. The V gene lost 0 bases and the J gene lost 0 bases, with 11 bases spanning the gap. The CDR3 spans 17 residues. CDR3 sequence reads: CASSLWLATANTGELFF. The CDR3 nucleotides read TGTGCCAGCAGTTTATGGTTAGCAACGGCGAACACCGGGGAGCTGTTTTTT.

V and J are TRBV6-6 and TRBJ1-6, with D tentatively TRBD1 (5 bases). Germline V gives CDR1 MNHNY, CDR2 SVGAGI (reference sequence). The CDR3 contains 14 residues. V was clipped by 6 bases and J by 2 bases, with 8 bases between them. CDR3 coding DNA: TGTGCCAGCAGACCAGGGACCTATAATTCACCCCTCCACTTT. This gives the protein CASRPGTYNSPLHF.

V is TRBV28 and J is TRBJ2-7; 7 positions match TRBD1. Germline V gives CDR1 MDHEN, CDR2 SYDVKM. Trimming took 6 bases from V and 3 from J; bases not matched to a gene: 11. This CDR3 has 15 residues. The CDR3 nucleotides are TGTGCCAGCAGCGAAGACAGGGTAGCACTCTACGAGCAGTACTTC. It yields the protein CASSEDRVALYEQYF.

The rearrangement links TRBV30 to TRBJ1-2; no definite D call. Trimming removed 4 bases at V and 11 bases at J, with 11 bases between. This CDR3 contains 10 residues. Per germline, CDR1 GTSNPN and CDR2 SVGIG (reference sequence). The CDR3 bases are TGTGCCTGGACGGGAAGTCGGTACACCTTC. Its protein product is CAWTGSRYTF. Together with reference TRBV30 and TRBJ1-2, the CDR3 gives the full variable domain: SQTIHQWPATLVQPVGSPLSLECTVEGTSNPNLYWYRQAAGRGLQLLFYSVGIGQISSEVPQNLSASRPQDRQFILSSKKLLLSDSGFYLCAWTGSRYTFGSGTRLTVV.

The chain couples TRBV6-1 to TRBJ2-6, with no clear D. V lost 4 bases, J lost 2 bases, and 12 bases lay in between. Germline V gene sequence: CDR1 MNHNS, CDR2 SASEGT. The CDR3 loop spans 16 amino acids. CDR3 sequence (DNA): TGTGCCAGCAGTGCTCTACTTTTAGCTGGGGCCAACGTCCTGACTTTC. Amino acids: CASSALLLAGANVLTF.

This chain uses TRBV5-1 with TRBJ2-5; 12 nucleotides agree with TRBD1. This CDR3 is built from 16 residues. Looked up from germline, CDR1 is SGHRS and CDR2 is YFSETQ. Unmatched junction bases numbered 3, after V lost 0 bases and J lost 3 bases. The CDR3 sequence: CASSLAGTGGEETQYF. CDR3 nucleotide sequence: TGCGCCAGCAGCTTGGCGGGGACAGGGGGCGAAGAGACCCAGTACTTC.